Listed here are 28 T cell receptor beta chains from one sample, sequenced in a study of identical twins. TCRdb used MiXCR to reprocess the 5' RACE reads, holding one entry per CDR3 protein. The sample has approximately 630,000 distinct CDR3 sequences; just over 7% are singletons. These data also featured in a second study, about yellow fever vaccine responses in identical twins.

The sequencing input was PBMCs. The receptor set was obtained from a woman aged 18 to 35 in good health.

This clonotype was seen a handful of times. The chain recombines TRBV12-3 or TRBV12-4 with TRBJ1-1; D remains unclear. The CDR3 covers 11 residues. V shed 3 bases and J shed 10 bases, with 9 bases lying between them. CDR3 sequence reads: CASSFANGAFF. CDR3 nucleotide sequence: TGTGCCAGCAGTTTTGCAAACGGAGCTTTCTTT.

This clonotype appeared many times. J is TRBJ2-3 and V is TRBV7-2; D gene ambiguous. Trimming stripped 4 bases from V and 3 bases from J, with 11 bases between. The CDR3 spans 14 residues. Per germline, CDR1 SGHTA and CDR2 FQGNSA. DNA for the CDR3: TGTGCCAGCAGCTCGACTCCGAGAACAGATACGCAGTATTTT. Translating gives CASSSTPRTDTQYF. Full variable domain (rest looked up from reference TRBV7-2 and TRBJ2-3): GAGVSQSPSNKVTEKGKDVELRCDPISGHTALYWYRQSLGQGLEFLIYFQGNSAPDKSGLPSDRFSAERTGGSVSTLTIQRTQQEDSAVYLCASSSTPRTDTQYFGPGTRLTVL.

The genes are TRBV12-3 or TRBV12-4 and TRBJ2-1; 7 nucleotides line up with TRBD2. CDR3 length: 14 residues. Trimming took 10 bases from V and 5 from J; bases not matched to a gene: 11. The CDR3 coding sequence is TGTGCCACACGGGCTAGCGGAGGGAACAATGAGCAGTTCTTC. Protein product: CATRASGGNNEQFF.

CDR3 in amino acids: CSVEGNYYGYTF. Written as DNA, the CDR3 is TGCAGCGTTGAGGGCAACTACTATGGCTACACCTTC. V is TRBV29-1 and J is TRBJ1-2; the D is unclear. CDR3 length equals 12 residues. CDR1 is SQVTM and CDR2 is ANQGSEA in the germline V gene. V dropped 3 bases and J dropped 3 bases, with 8 bases sitting between them.

A few counts support this clonotype. The chain joins TRBV20-1 to TRBJ1-6; 7 bases align to TRBD1. The ends lost 1 base at V and 3 bases at J; junction bases unmatched: 0. The germline V gene has CDR1 DFQATT and CDR2 SNEGSKA (reference sequence). There are 14 residues in the CDR3. In DNA form, the CDR3 reads TGCAGTGCTAGAGGACAGGGCTATAATTCACCCCTCCACTTT. Protein: CSARGQGYNSPLHF.

This clonotype has a handful of counts. V is TRBV20-1 and J is TRBJ2-3; 8 nucleotides align to TRBD2. From germline, CDR1 is DFQATT and CDR2 SNEGSKA (reference sequence). V shed 3 bases and J 0 bases; nucleotides not matched to a gene: 5. The CDR3 is 15 residues long. This CDR3 reads CSASSGGHSTDTQYF. CDR3 sequence (DNA): TGCAGTGCTAGCAGCGGGGGCCACAGCACAGATACGCAGTATTTT.

The chain couples TRBV12-3 or TRBV12-4 to TRBJ2-5, with 7 bases aligning to TRBD1. The CDR3 length is 15 residues. Trimming cost V 3 bases and J 3 bases; bases outside gene matches: 7. This CDR3 reads CASSFVTGTKETQYF. The CDR3 nucleotides read TGTGCCAGCAGTTTCGTGACAGGGACGAAAGAGACCCAGTACTTC.

V and J are TRBV14 and TRBJ1-5; TRBD1 matches at 7 bases. J gave up 11 bases and V 9 bases, and 16 bases lay outside the gene matches. The CDR3 runs 14 residues. The germline V gene has CDR1 SGHDN and CDR2 FVKESK. Here the CDR3 reads CARTGAGHGGAQHF. Written as DNA, the CDR3 is TGTGCCAGAACAGGGGCCGGACACGGTGGGGCCCAGCATTTT.

This clonotype was seen a handful of times. CDR3 protein: CASSPGQKETQYF. CDR3 sequence (DNA): TGTGCCAGCAGCCCTGGACAGAAAGAGACCCAGTACTTC. This chain uses TRBV12-3 or TRBV12-4 with TRBJ2-5; tentative D call: TRBD1 (6 bases). The V end lost 6 bases, the J end lost 3 bases, and 11 bases lay between the germline ends. The CDR3 has 13 residues.

This clonotype was counted at least ten times. CDR3 sequence (DNA): TGCAGTGCTAGAGTAGCGGGGGTTGCAGATACGCAGTATTTT. Its translation: CSARVAGVADTQYF. The chain has TRBV20-1 and TRBJ2-3, with TRBD2 matching over 9 bases. V lost 1 base to trimming and J lost 4 bases; unmatched junction nucleotides: 3. CDR1 and CDR2 from the germline V gene are DFQATT and SNEGSKA (reference sequence). This CDR3 region has 14 residues.

This clonotype was seen repeatedly, ten times or more. The rearrangement links TRBV29-1 to TRBJ2-3, with 8 bases matching TRBD2. Trimming removed 3 bases from V and 2 bases from J; junction bases left unmatched: 10. This CDR3 has 16 residues. Germline V gene lookup returns CDR1 SQVTM and CDR2 ANQGSEA. CDR3 nucleotides: TGCAGCGTTGAGATCGCACTAGCGGAGATCACAGATACGCAGTATTTT. This encodes CSVEIALAEITDTQYF.

The rearrangement links TRBV11-2 to TRBJ2-1, with TRBD2 matching over 9 bases. CDR1 SGHAT and CDR2 FQNNGV come from the germline V gene. The CDR3 extends over 16 amino acids. With 2 bases clipped from V and 4 bases from J, the junction kept 6 bases outside the gene matches. CDR3 loop: CASSLIQREAYNEQFF. DNA for the CDR3: TGTGCCAGCAGCTTAATACAGCGGGAGGCTTACAATGAGCAGTTCTTC.

For the CDR3, the DNA is TGTGCCAGCAGTTTTGGGACAGGGACTTCCTACGAGCAGTACGTC. This codes for CASSFGTGTSYEQYV. The chain carries TRBV28 and TRBJ2-7; 9 nucleotides match TRBD1. Trimming at V came to 3 bases and at J to 1 base, leaving 4 bases not matched to a gene. The CDR3 is 15 amino acids. Germline-derived CDR1 and CDR2 are MDHEN and SYDVKM.

This clonotype has more than one count but fewer than ten. V and J are TRBV11-1 and TRBJ2-1; 12 positions agree with TRBD1. This CDR3 is built from 17 residues. V lost 3 bases to trimming and J lost 4 bases; unmatched junction nucleotides: 7. Germline V gene data show CDR1 as SGHAT and CDR2 as FQDESV (reference sequence). In nucleotides, the CDR3 is TGTGCCAGCAGCTTGGGACAGGGGGCAACTTTTTACAATGAGCAGTTCTTC. Protein: CASSLGQGATFYNEQFF.

This clonotype has just a few counts. The chain recombines TRBV20-1 with TRBJ2-2, with 7 bases identical to TRBD2. V shed 2 bases, J shed 3 bases, and the junction held 6 bases outside the gene matches. The CDR3 consists of 15 residues. Germline CDR1 and CDR2: DFQATT and SNEGSKA (reference sequence). The DNA of the CDR3 is TGCAGTGCTAGACGGGGGAGGGCCGACACCGGGGAGCTGTTTTTT. The encoded protein is CSARRGRADTGELFF.

This clonotype was picked up many times. V usage is TRBV7-9 and J usage is TRBJ2-1, with a tentative D call TRBD1 (5 bases). Trimming shortened V by 4 bases and J by 8 bases, and 15 bases separated the two germline ends. Germline loops: CDR1 SEHNR, CDR2 FQNEAQ (reference sequence). The CDR3 spans 14 residues. CDR3 DNA sequence: TGTGCCAGCAGCTCCGGTAGGGGCCCTGATGAGCAGTTCTTC. Residues: CASSSGRGPDEQFF.

This clonotype was found a few times. This chain joins TRBV10-2 and TRBJ1-2; a weak D match, TRBD1 (6 bases). The CDR3 covers 14 residues. Trimming removed 8 bases from V and 8 bases from J, with 21 bases in between. Germline CDR1 is WSHSY and CDR2 is SAAADI. CDR3 in DNA: TGCGCCAGCGGCGACAGGTCGAGTACTATCGGCTACACCTTC. This translates into CASGDRSSTIGYTF.

Many counts were recorded for this clonotype. The chain carries TRBV12-3 or TRBV12-4 and TRBJ1-3, with D unresolved. V lost 3 bases to trimming and J lost 0 bases, with 9 bases between them. This CDR3 has 15 amino acids. CDR3 DNA sequence: TGTGCCAGCAGTTTCGACGGGAGCTCTGGAAACACCATATATTTT. Its translation is CASSFDGSSGNTIYF.

The chain uses TRBV12-3 or TRBV12-4 and TRBJ1-1; no reliable D call. This CDR3 is built from 14 residues. Trimming took off 6 bases at V and 1 base at J, with 12 bases between the two ends. Here the CDR3 reads CASSRGGWNTEAFF. DNA of the CDR3: TGTGCCAGCAGCCGCGGAGGATGGAACACTGAAGCTTTCTTT.

The rearrangement joins TRBV5-6 to TRBJ2-1; 7 positions match TRBD2. V lost 3 bases and J lost 0; bases outside the gene matches: 9. The V gene's germline CDR1 is SGHDT and CDR2 YYEEEE. The CDR3 consists of 17 residues. The chain's CDR3 is CASSSPTAGSSYNEQFF. For the CDR3, the DNA is TGTGCCAGCAGCTCGCCCACAGCGGGAAGCTCCTACAATGAGCAGTTCTTC.

Many counts were recorded for this clonotype. This rearrangement joins TRBV24-1 to TRBJ1-2, with 7 bases lining up with TRBD1. The germline CDR1 and CDR2 sequences are KGHDR and SFDVKD. After removal of 4 bases from V and 3 bases from J, the junction contained 7 bases not matched to a gene. This CDR3 contains 15 residues. For the CDR3, the DNA is TGTGCCACCAGTGACGCTACAGGGGCCTACTATGGCTACACCTTC. The encoded protein is CATSDATGAYYGYTF.

This clonotype was observed a handful of times. CDR3 protein: CASSEEWQAGELFF. CDR3 DNA sequence: TGTGCCAGCAGTGAAGAGTGGCAGGCCGGGGAGCTGTTTTTT. The chain joins TRBV2 to TRBJ2-2; the D is unclear. The germline V and J ends were trimmed by 1 base and 6 bases, with 9 bases remaining between them. The CDR3 contains 14 residues. Germline V gene sequence: CDR1 SNHLY, CDR2 FYNNEI.

V and J are TRBV20-1 and TRBJ2-1; 7 positions agree with TRBD2. CDR3 length equals 16 residues. Germline trimming cut 0 bases from V and 4 bases from J; bases unmatched to any gene: 9. Germline CDR1 DFQATT, CDR2 SNEGSKA (reference sequence). The CDR3, as DNA: TGCAGTGCTAGAGATGGGAGGGAAGCACGGTACAATGAGCAGTTCTTC. It specifies CSARDGREARYNEQFF.

This rearrangement joins TRBV29-1 to TRBJ2-7, with 8 bases matching TRBD2. Germline-derived CDR1 and CDR2 are SQVTM and ANQGSEA. CDR3 length: 13 residues. The J segment lost 6 bases and the V segment lost 3 bases, leaving 7 bases of the junction unmatched. The CDR3 DNA reads TGCAGCGTTGAGGAAGGACTAGCCGGCGAGCAGTACGTC. Its translation: CSVEEGLAGEQYV.

In this sample, this clonotype turned up many times. V is TRBV12-3 or TRBV12-4 and J is TRBJ2-5; 7 bases line up with TRBD2. Unmatched junction bases numbered 8, after V lost 10 bases and J lost 0 bases. The CDR3 has 14 residues. CDR3 region: CATALAVNQETQYF. The CDR3 DNA is TGTGCCACCGCCCTAGCGGTAAACCAAGAGACCCAGTACTTC.

This clonotype was counted between two and nine times. This sequence joins TRBV20-1 and TRBJ1-1, with D tentatively TRBD1 (5 bases). The ends were cut back, 5 bases at V and 1 base at J, with 17 bases in the middle. The CDR3 is made up of 15 amino acids. Germline lookup yields CDR1 DFQATT and CDR2 SNEGSKA (reference sequence). The CDR3 spells CSALRDGRGNTEAFF. The CDR3 nucleotides are TGCAGTGCTCTCCGGGACGGACGGGGGAACACTGAAGCTTTCTTT.

This clonotype was seen a handful of times. The gene calls are TRBV25-1 and TRBJ2-1; D uncertain. V lost 1 base, J lost 5 bases, and 21 bases lay in between. Looked up from germline, CDR1 is MGHDK and CDR2 is SYGVNS. The CDR3 is made up of 18 amino acids. CDR3 protein: CASSESRPVGTVHNEQFF. DNA of the CDR3: TGTGCCAGCAGTGAATCACGACCGGTGGGAACTGTTCACAATGAGCAGTTCTTC. Using reference TRBV25-1 and TRBJ2-1 for the parts outside the CDR3, the full variable domain is EADIYQTPRYLVIGTGKKITLECSQTMGHDKMYWYQQDPGMELHLIHYSYGVNSTEKGDLSSESTVSRIRTEHFPLTLESARPSHTSQYLCASSESRPVGTVHNEQFFGPGTRLTVL.

This clonotype was counted only a few times. The chain employs TRBV10-3 and TRBJ2-1, with 9 bases matching TRBD2. Germline V gives CDR1 ENHRY, CDR2 SYGVKD. This CDR3 region has 18 residues. Losses at the gene ends were 2 bases for V and 0 bases for J; bases not matched to a gene: 8. The CDR3 DNA reads as TGTGCCATCAGTGAGGATAGCGGGGGCCCCAGCTCCTACAATGAGCAGTTCTTC. Translating gives CAISEDSGGPSSYNEQFF.